Below, one TCR beta chain is given with its context. The source of the sample is a study of blood T cell repertoires in COVID-19. Study at large: T cells, B-cell-depleted T cells, or PBMCs supplied cDNA or gDNA.

This CDR3 has 17 amino acids. The V gene's germline CDR1 is PRHDT and CDR2 FYEKMQ (reference sequence). V shed 5 bases, J shed 0 bases, and the junction held 5 bases outside the gene matches. The method was immunoSEQ multiplex PCR; TCRdb's version includes in-frame clones alone and lacks a portion of them. The table records about 270,000 clones, about 91% of them present only once. Input material: peripheral blood. The chain uses TRBV13 and TRBJ2-1; 12 nucleotides agree with TRBD2. The TCR was taken from a person aged 18 to 29 with COVID-19, enrolled during active disease. CDR3 amino acids: CASSVLAGGPSYNEQFF. The CDR3 DNA follows: TGTGCCAGCAGCGTACTAGCGGGAGGCCCCTCCTACAATGAGCAGTTCTTC.